Each of the 32 T cell receptor beta chains below was sequenced from the same sample in a study of naive and memory T cell subsets (dated by TCRdb to between 2016 and 2019). The library was obtained by UMI-ligation and nested PCR. TCRdb shows the sequencer as Illumina MiSeq. An equimolar mix of two oligonucleotides covering both TRBC1 and TRBC2 was used as the beta constant-region primer. TCRdb took the public reads, trimmed them with fastp at Q25, ran MiXCR for clone calling and kept in-frame beta chains. Each CDR3 protein appears once, grouped with its most common genes and DNA. The sample records around 160,000 distinct CDR3 sequences, 17% of which are singletons. 0.14% of the sample is taken by the ten largest. Sequenced material: naive CD4+ T cells from blood. The cell subset or site label corresponds to: naive T cells, CD45RA high CD27+. Every receptor here comes from a human donor in good health.

A few counts support this clonotype. This sequence joins TRBV6-2 or TRBV6-3 and TRBJ2-1; D not certain. V gave up 4 bases and J gave up 12 bases, with 13 bases separating them. This CDR3 has 12 amino acids. CDR1 is MNHEY, CDR2 SVGEGT, per germline. This chain's CDR3 is CASSSRTLGQFF. The CDR3 DNA follows: TGTGCCAGCAGTTCCAGGACGCTCGGGCAGTTCTTC.

V and J are TRBV28 and TRBJ1-6, with D possibly matching TRBD1 (6 bases). The CDR3 length is 13 residues. V was cut by 8 bases and J by 5 bases, with 10 bases left in between. Germline CDR1 MDHEN, CDR2 SYDVKM. The DNA of the CDR3 is TGTGCCAGCTACGGACAGAATAATTCACCCCTCCACTTT. Protein sequence: CASYGQNNSPLHF.

This rearrangement joins TRBV27 to TRBJ2-1; the match to TRBD2 covers 8 bases. The CDR3 spans 15 residues. Per the germline V gene, CDR1 is MNHEY and CDR2 is SMNVEV (reference sequence). The V gene end was trimmed by 7 bases and the J gene end by 6 bases; junction bases not matched to a gene: 11. In nucleotides, the CDR3 is TGTGCCAGCAAGGCTGGCGGGAGGTACATCAATGAGCAGTTCTTC. This translates into CASKAGGRYINEQFF.

In DNA, the CDR3 is TGTGCCAGCAGTGACCCTTACACAGATACGCAGTATTTT. It encodes CASSDPYTDTQYF. The rearrangement links TRBV6-5 to TRBJ2-3, with D unresolved. CDR3 length: 13 amino acids. CDR1 and CDR2 (germline): MNHEY, SVGAGI. The V gene lost 5 bases and the J gene lost 2 bases, with 8 bases spanning the gap.

This clonotype was observed a few times. The CDR3 region is CASSLGSGRLYNEQFF. CDR3 in DNA: TGCGCCAGCAGCTTGGGTAGCGGGAGACTCTACAATGAGCAGTTCTTC. This chain connects TRBV5-1 to TRBJ2-1; TRBD2 aligns across 9 bases. V gave up 0 bases and J gave up 3 bases; unmatched junction bases: 4. This CDR3 spans 16 amino acids. Germline V gene sequence: CDR1 SGHRS, CDR2 YFSETQ.

The chain combines TRBV10-3 with TRBJ1-5; D is ambiguous. V was cut by 6 bases and J by 5 bases, with 11 bases left in between. Germline-derived CDR1 and CDR2 are ENHRY and SYGVKD. The CDR3 consists of 13 residues. The CDR3 bases are TGTGCCATCAGGGGATCAGGAGATCAGCCCCAGCATTTT. Translating it yields CAIRGSGDQPQHF.

V usage is TRBV10-3 and J usage is TRBJ2-7; D is ambiguous. This CDR3 is built from 16 residues. Between the trimmed V and J ends, which lost 0 bases and 4 bases, there was a span of 16 bases. Germline loops: CDR1 ENHRY, CDR2 SYGVKD. CDR3 nucleotide sequence: TGTGCCATCAGTGAGTCAGAGTTCGGCAGAGTGTACGAGCAGTACTTC. Translation gives CAISESEFGRVYEQYF.

This chain joins TRBV20-1 and TRBJ1-4; the match to TRBD1 covers 8 bases. The CDR3 covers 13 residues. V shed 3 bases, J shed 7 bases, and the junction held 4 bases outside the gene matches. CDR1 and CDR2 from the germline V gene are DFQATT and SNEGSKA (reference sequence). CDR3 amino acids: CSARMDRVEKLFF. CDR3 in DNA: TGCAGTGCTAGGATGGACAGGGTTGAAAAACTGTTTTTT.

This clonotype came up a few times. This sequence joins TRBV6-2 or TRBV6-3 and TRBJ2-1; no firm D call. The CDR3 length is 11 residues. V shed 8 bases and J shed 4 bases, with 6 bases lying between them. The germline V gene encodes CDR1 MNHEY and CDR2 SVGEGT. CDR3 nucleotide sequence: TGTGCCAGCCGATTTTACAATGAGCAGTTCTTC. Translating gives CASRFYNEQFF.

This clonotype has ten or more counts. The chain is built from TRBV29-1 and TRBJ2-3; D gene ambiguous. Germline CDR1 and CDR2: SQVTM and ANQGSEA. CDR3 length: 11 residues. CDR3 in amino acids: CSLTSTDTQYF. The CDR3 region has the DNA TGCAGTTTAACTAGCACAGATACGCAGTATTTT.

This clonotype occurred a few times. This sequence joins TRBV5-4 and TRBJ2-3, with D possibly TRBD2 on 5 matching bases. The CDR3 sequence is 14 residues long. From germline, CDR1 is SGHNT and CDR2 YYREEE (reference sequence). V lost 3 bases and J 1 base, leaving 9 bases between the germline ends. CDR3 in DNA: TGTGCCAGCAGCTCCAGGACTGGCACAGATACGCAGTATTTT. Protein: CASSSRTGTDTQYF.

The chain carries TRBV10-1 and TRBJ1-1; a possible D gene is TRBD1 (6 bases). This CDR3 is built from 12 residues. CDR1 is WNHNN and CDR2 is SYGVQD in the germline V gene (reference sequence). Trimming cost V 5 bases and J 5 bases, with 9 bases left between them. The chain's CDR3 is CASSHRVTEAFF. In DNA, the CDR3 is TGCGCCAGCAGTCACAGGGTGACTGAAGCTTTCTTT.

A few counts support this clonotype. This rearrangement joins TRBV6-1 to TRBJ1-5, with D possibly TRBD1 on 5 matching bases. Between the trimmed V and J ends, which lost 2 bases and 5 bases, there was a span of 10 bases. Germline CDR1 MNHNS, CDR2 SASEGT. The CDR3 sequence is 14 residues long. CDR3 region: CASSESGGDQPQHF. The CDR3 nucleotides read TGTGCCAGCAGTGAATCGGGGGGGGATCAGCCCCAGCATTTT.

The chain combines TRBV28 with TRBJ2-7; D perhaps matches TRBD1 (6 bases). Germline CDR1 and CDR2: MDHEN and SYDVKM. CDR3 size: 14 residues. Trimming shortened V by 2 bases and J by 5 bases, and 13 bases separated the two germline ends. The CDR3 coding sequence is TGTGCCAGCAGTTTAGGGGGCAGCCTCGACGAGCAGTACTTC. It translates to CASSLGGSLDEQYF. The full variable domain, rest sourced from reference TRBV28 and TRBJ2-7, is DVKVTQSSRYLVKRTGEKVFLECVQDMDHENMFWYRQDPGLGLRLIYFSYDVKMKEKGDIPEGYSVSREKKERFSLILESASTNQTSMYLCASSLGGSLDEQYFGPGTRLTVT.

This rearrangement joins TRBV3-1 to TRBJ2-5; 11 positions match TRBD2. Per germline, CDR1 LGHDT and CDR2 YNNKEL (reference sequence). V was clipped by 6 bases and J by 5 bases; unmatched bases: 8. The CDR3 contains 15 residues. The CDR3 sequence is CASSRLAGMGETQYF. The CDR3 nucleotides are TGTGCCAGCAGTAGACTAGCGGGAATGGGGGAGACCCAGTACTTC.

V gene TRBV25-1 combines with J gene TRBJ2-5; TRBD1 matches 7 bases. The CDR3 spans 14 residues. Germline-derived CDR1 and CDR2 are MGHDK and SYGVNS. V lost 3 bases to trimming and J lost 1 base; unmatched junction nucleotides: 2. In DNA form, the CDR3 reads TGTGCCAGCAGTGACGGGACAGTCCAAGAGACCCAGTACTTC. Amino acid sequence: CASSDGTVQETQYF.

This clonotype came up many times. The genes are TRBV12-3 or TRBV12-4 and TRBJ2-7; possibly TRBD1 for D (5 bases). V lost 3 bases and J lost 2, with 8 bases in between. The CDR3 contains 13 residues. The CDR3 spells CASSFRGPYEQYF. The CDR3 region has the DNA TGTGCCAGCAGTTTTAGGGGCCCCTACGAGCAGTACTTC.

This clonotype was seen a few times. The chain couples TRBV7-8 to TRBJ2-1; tentatively, D is TRBD2 (5 bases). Germline V lookup: CDR1 SGHVS, CDR2 FQNEAQ. The CDR3 covers 14 residues. V shed 5 bases and J shed 2 bases, with 10 bases lying between them. The CDR3 is CASSRDGAYNEQFF. Here the CDR3 DNA reads TGTGCCAGCAGCCGTGACGGGGCCTACAATGAGCAGTTCTTC.

V usage is TRBV15 and J usage is TRBJ2-1; D may correspond to TRBD1 or TRBD2 (5 bases each). Per the germline V gene, CDR1 is LNHNV and CDR2 is YYDKDF (reference sequence). V was trimmed by 0 bases and J by 7 bases, leaving 13 bases between them. The CDR3 runs 15 residues. DNA of the CDR3: TGTGCCACCAGCAGAGACCCGGGACGCCAAAATGAGCAGTTCTTC. It is translated as CATSRDPGRQNEQFF.

This clonotype appeared many times. This chain uses TRBV6-5 with TRBJ2-1; 11 bases map to TRBD2. Trimming took 5 bases from V and 2 from J; bases not matched to a gene: 11. This CDR3 spans 18 amino acids. Germline CDR1 and CDR2: MNHEY and SVGAGI. This chain's CDR3 is CASSQPLTSGTTYNEQFF. CDR3 DNA: TGTGCCAGCAGTCAGCCACTGACTAGCGGGACCACCTACAATGAGCAGTTCTTC.

This clonotype was counted a few times. The V and J genes are TRBV29-1 and TRBJ1-3; 7 bases are shared with TRBD1. After removal of 5 bases from V and 5 bases from J, the junction contained 6 bases not matched to a gene. From germline, CDR1 is SQVTM and CDR2 ANQGSEA. This CDR3 is built from 13 residues. CDR3 sequence: CSVLQGGRNTIYF. The CDR3 nucleotides are TGCAGCGTTCTCCAGGGGGGTCGAAACACCATATATTTT.

The DNA for the CDR3 is TGCGCCACTTGGACAGGGTTCTCATCTGGGGCCAACGTCCTGACTTTC. This codes for CATWTGFSSGANVLTF. The J gene is TRBJ2-6, the V gene TRBV5-1; 8 bases line up with TRBD1. Germline loops: CDR1 SGHRS, CDR2 YFSETQ. V was pared by 9 bases and J by 1 base, with 9 bases of the junction left unmatched. This CDR3 spans 16 amino acids.

The chain uses TRBV30 and TRBJ2-1; D may correspond to TRBD1 or TRBD2 (5 bases each). V was cut by 0 bases and J by 4 bases, with 19 bases left in between. Germline CDR1 reads GTSNPN; CDR2 reads SVGIG (reference sequence). The CDR3 sequence is 17 residues long. CDR3 protein: CAWSVPGYGDGYNEQFF. CDR3 DNA: TGTGCCTGGAGTGTACCAGGGTATGGGGACGGGTACAATGAGCAGTTCTTC.

The gene calls are TRBV24-1 and TRBJ2-2; TRBD1 matches at 9 bases. The CDR3 has 14 amino acids. The V and J ends lost 9 bases and 4 bases, in that order; junction bases with no gene match: 5. Germline V gives CDR1 KGHDR, CDR2 SFDVKD. CDR3 coding DNA: TGTGCCACCGGGACGGACAGGGGCACCGGGGAGCTGTTTTTT. Its protein product is CATGTDRGTGELFF.

This clonotype was seen only a few times. The chain links TRBV12-3 or TRBV12-4 to TRBJ1-2, with 7 bases identical to TRBD1. The CDR3 sequence is 15 residues long. The trim removed 7 bases at V and 2 bases at J, leaving 10 bases unmatched. The CDR3 region has the DNA TGTGCCAGCATCAGGGGGGTACCGGGGAACTATGGCTACACCTTC. Translating it yields CASIRGVPGNYGYTF.

The chain uses TRBV19 and TRBJ2-7; D is possibly TRBD1 (6 bases). From germline, CDR1 is LNHDA and CDR2 SQIVND (reference sequence). Trimming took 1 base from V and 2 from J, leaving 6 bases between them. The CDR3 has 13 amino acids. The CDR3 DNA is TGTGCCAGTAGTATAGGACAGGCCTACGAGCAGTACTTC. This gives the protein CASSIGQAYEQYF.

The V call is TRBV5-4, the J call TRBJ2-5; D gene uncertain. The germline CDR1 and CDR2 sequences are SGHNT and YYREEE (reference sequence). There are 13 residues in the CDR3. V was shortened by 4 bases and J by 5 bases, with 12 bases between the two germline ends. CDR3 residues: CASSELRSETQYF. The CDR3 DNA reads as TGTGCCAGCAGCGAGCTCCGGTCGGAGACCCAGTACTTC.

This clonotype was seen only a few times. V usage is TRBV20-1 and J usage is TRBJ2-5; 10 nucleotides align to TRBD2. CDR1 DFQATT and CDR2 SNEGSKA come from the germline V gene (reference sequence). The CDR3 extends over 17 amino acids. The V segment lost 4 bases and the J segment 2 bases; nucleotides outside the gene matches: 13. The CDR3 spells CSAIGGTLAGAQETQYF. DNA of the CDR3: TGCAGTGCTATTGGGGGGACCCTAGCGGGAGCACAAGAGACCCAGTACTTC.

This clonotype was seen once. This chain joins TRBV6-5 and TRBJ2-2, with a tentative D call TRBD1 (6 bases). Trimming cost V 6 bases and J 2 bases, with 16 bases left between them. Germline lookup yields CDR1 MNHEY and CDR2 SVGAGI. This CDR3 is built from 16 residues. The CDR3 DNA follows: TGTGCCAGCAGACTGACAGGTTGGGGAAACACCGGGGAGCTGTTTTTT. Residues: CASRLTGWGNTGELFF.

This clonotype appeared a few times. This rearrangement joins TRBV7-9 to TRBJ1-5; TRBD1 is a possible D gene (5 bases). The CDR3 spans 15 residues. Germline lookup yields CDR1 SEHNR and CDR2 FQNEAQ (reference sequence). The V gene lost 3 bases and the J gene lost 4 bases, with 13 bases spanning the gap. The CDR3 protein is CASSLGIDRNQPQHF. DNA for the CDR3: TGTGCCAGCAGCTTGGGAATCGACAGAAATCAGCCCCAGCATTTT. Variable domain in full (rest from reference TRBV7-9 and TRBJ1-5): DTGVSQNPRHKITKRGQNVTFRCDPISEHNRLYWYRQTLGQGPEFLTYFQNEAQLEKSRLLSDRFSAERPKGSFSTLEIQRTEQGDSAMYLCASSLGIDRNQPQHFGDGTRLSIL.

This chain joins TRBV30 and TRBJ2-7; no clear D. This CDR3 contains 11 residues. Germline V gene data show CDR1 as GTSNPN and CDR2 as SVGIG (reference sequence). Trimming took off 2 bases at V and 6 bases at J, with 8 bases between the two ends. The CDR3 spells CAWSTFAEQYF. CDR3 sequence (DNA): TGTGCCTGGAGTACCTTTGCCGAGCAGTACTTC.

The V and J genes are TRBV27 and TRBJ1-2; tentatively, D is TRBD1 (5 bases). Germline assignment: CDR1 MNHEY and CDR2 SMNVEV (reference sequence). Trimming cost V 0 bases and J 5 bases, with 25 bases left between them. CDR3 length: 19 residues. CDR3 DNA: TGTGCCAGCAGTTTATCCCCCGGGACGGCATCCTTCTACCCGTATGGCTACACCTTC. Protein sequence: CASSLSPGTASFYPYGYTF.